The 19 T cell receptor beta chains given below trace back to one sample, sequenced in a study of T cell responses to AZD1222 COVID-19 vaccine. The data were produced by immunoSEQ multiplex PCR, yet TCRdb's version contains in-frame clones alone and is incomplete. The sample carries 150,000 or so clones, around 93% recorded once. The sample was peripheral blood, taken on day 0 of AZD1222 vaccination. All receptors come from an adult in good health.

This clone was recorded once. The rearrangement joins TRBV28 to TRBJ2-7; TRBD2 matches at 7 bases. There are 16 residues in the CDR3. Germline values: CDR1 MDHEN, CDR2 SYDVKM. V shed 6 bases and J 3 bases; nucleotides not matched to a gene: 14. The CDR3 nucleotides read TGTGCCAGCAGCTTACCCCTGGGGGGGAGAGACTACGAGCAGTACTTC. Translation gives CASSLPLGGRDYEQYF.

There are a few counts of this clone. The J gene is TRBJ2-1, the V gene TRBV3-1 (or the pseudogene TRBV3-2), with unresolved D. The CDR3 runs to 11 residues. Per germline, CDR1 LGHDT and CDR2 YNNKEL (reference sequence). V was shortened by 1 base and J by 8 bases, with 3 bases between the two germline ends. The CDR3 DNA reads TGTGCCAGCAGCCAAGTCCATGAGCAGTTCTTC. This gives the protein CASSQVHEQFF.

The CDR3 DNA reads as TGTGCCAGCAGCCCCCTAGCGGGAGTGAACGAGCAGTTCTTC. This sequence encodes CASSPLAGVNEQFF. The chain has TRBV27 and TRBJ2-1, with 10 positions matching TRBD2. Trimming removed 6 bases from V and 10 bases from J; junction bases left unmatched: 9. The germline V gene has CDR1 MNHEY and CDR2 SMNVEV (reference sequence). The CDR3 has 14 amino acids.

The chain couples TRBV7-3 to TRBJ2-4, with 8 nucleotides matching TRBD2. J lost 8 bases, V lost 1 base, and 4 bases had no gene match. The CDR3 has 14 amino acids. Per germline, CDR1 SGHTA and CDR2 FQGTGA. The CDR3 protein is CASSLRREEDIQYF. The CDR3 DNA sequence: TGTGCCAGCAGCTTAAGGCGGGAGGAGGACATTCAGTACTTC.

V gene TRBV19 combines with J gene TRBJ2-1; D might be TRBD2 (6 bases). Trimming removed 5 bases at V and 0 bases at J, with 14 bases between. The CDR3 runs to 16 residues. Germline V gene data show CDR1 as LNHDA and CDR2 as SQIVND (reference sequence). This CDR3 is CASSLTLASSYNEQFF. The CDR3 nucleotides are TGTGCCAGTAGTCTAACGCTAGCGAGCTCCTACAATGAGCAGTTCTTC. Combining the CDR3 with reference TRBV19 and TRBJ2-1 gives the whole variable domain DGGITQSPKYLFRKEGQNVTLSCEQNLNHDAMYWYRQDPGQGLRLIYYSQIVNDFQKGDIAEGYSVSREKKESFPLTVTSAQKNPTAFYLCASSLTLASSYNEQFFGPGTRLTVL.

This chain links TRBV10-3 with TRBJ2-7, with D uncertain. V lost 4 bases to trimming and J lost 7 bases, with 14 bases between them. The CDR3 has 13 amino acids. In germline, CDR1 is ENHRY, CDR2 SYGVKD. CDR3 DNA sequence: TGTGCCATCAGTGTACTACCCAGGATGGAGCAGTACTTC. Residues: CAISVLPRMEQYF.

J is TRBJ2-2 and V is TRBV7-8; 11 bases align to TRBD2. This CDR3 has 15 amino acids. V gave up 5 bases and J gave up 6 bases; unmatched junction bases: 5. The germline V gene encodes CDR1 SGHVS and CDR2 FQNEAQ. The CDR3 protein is CASSPLLAGAGELFF. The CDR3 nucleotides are TGTGCCAGCAGCCCGTTACTAGCGGGAGCCGGGGAGCTGTTTTTT.

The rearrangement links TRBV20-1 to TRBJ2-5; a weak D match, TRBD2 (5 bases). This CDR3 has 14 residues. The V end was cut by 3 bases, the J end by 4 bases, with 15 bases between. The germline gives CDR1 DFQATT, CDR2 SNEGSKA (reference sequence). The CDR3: CSASDSNAGETQYF. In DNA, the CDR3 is TGCAGTGCTAGTGACTCGAACGCGGGAGAGACCCAGTACTTC.

CDR3 amino acids: CASSPGPGDTQYF. The CDR3 DNA follows: TGTGCCAGCAGTCCCGGGCCGGGAGATACGCAGTATTTT. The rearrangement joins TRBV28 to TRBJ2-3; D gene uncertain. CDR1 MDHEN and CDR2 SYDVKM come from the germline V gene. V gave up 5 bases and J gave up 5 bases, with 11 bases separating them. The CDR3 covers 13 residues.

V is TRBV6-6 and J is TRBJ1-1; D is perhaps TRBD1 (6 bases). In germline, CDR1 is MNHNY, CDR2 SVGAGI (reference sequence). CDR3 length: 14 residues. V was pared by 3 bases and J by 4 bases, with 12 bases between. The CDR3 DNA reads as TGTGCCAGCAGTTATTCAGGGGTTGGCACTGAAGCTTTCTTT. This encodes CASSYSGVGTEAFF.

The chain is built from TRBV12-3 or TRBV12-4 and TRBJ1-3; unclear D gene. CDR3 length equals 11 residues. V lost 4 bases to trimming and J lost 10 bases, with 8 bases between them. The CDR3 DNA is TGTGCCAGCAGTTACCCCCCAACCATATATTTT. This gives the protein CASSYPPTIYF.

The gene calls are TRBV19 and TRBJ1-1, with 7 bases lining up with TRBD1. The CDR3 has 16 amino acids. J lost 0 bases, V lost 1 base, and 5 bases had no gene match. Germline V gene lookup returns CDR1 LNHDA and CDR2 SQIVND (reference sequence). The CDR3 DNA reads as TGTGCCAGTAGTATAGGGCGGGACAGAATGAACACTGAAGCTTTCTTT. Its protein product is CASSIGRDRMNTEAFF.

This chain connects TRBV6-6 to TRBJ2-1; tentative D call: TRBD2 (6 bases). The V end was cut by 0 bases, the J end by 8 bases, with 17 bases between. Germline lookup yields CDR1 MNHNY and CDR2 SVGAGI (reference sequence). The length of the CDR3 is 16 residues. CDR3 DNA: TGTGCCAGCAGTTACTCGGGCGGGAAATCGTTTTATGAGCAGTTCTTC. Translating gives CASSYSGGKSFYEQFF.

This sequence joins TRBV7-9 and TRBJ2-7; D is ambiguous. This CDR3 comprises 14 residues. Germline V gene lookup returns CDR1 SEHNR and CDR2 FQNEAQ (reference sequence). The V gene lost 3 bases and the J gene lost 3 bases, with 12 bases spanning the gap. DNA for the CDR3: TGTGCCAGCAGCTTCCCGGGCCCAGACTACGAGCAGTACTTC. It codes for CASSFPGPDYEQYF. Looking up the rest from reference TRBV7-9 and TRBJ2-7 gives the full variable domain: DTGVSQNPRHKITKRGQNVTFRCDPISEHNRLYWYRQTLGQGPEFLTYFQNEAQLEKSRLLSDRFSAERPKGSFSTLEIQRTEQGDSAMYLCASSFPGPDYEQYFGPGTRLTVT.

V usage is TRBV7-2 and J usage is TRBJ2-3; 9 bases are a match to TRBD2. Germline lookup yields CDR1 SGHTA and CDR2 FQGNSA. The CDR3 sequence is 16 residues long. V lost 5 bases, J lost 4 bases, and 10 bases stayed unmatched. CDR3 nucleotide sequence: TGTGCCAGCAGCCCCCGGTTAGCGGGAGATCCAGATACGCAGTATTTT. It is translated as CASSPRLAGDPDTQYF.

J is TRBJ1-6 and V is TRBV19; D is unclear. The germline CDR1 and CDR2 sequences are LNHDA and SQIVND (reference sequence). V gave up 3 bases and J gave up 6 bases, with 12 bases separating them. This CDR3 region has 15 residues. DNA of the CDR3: TGTGCCAGTAGTATGGCCGGATACGCTAATTCACCCCTCCACTTT. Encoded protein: CASSMAGYANSPLHF.

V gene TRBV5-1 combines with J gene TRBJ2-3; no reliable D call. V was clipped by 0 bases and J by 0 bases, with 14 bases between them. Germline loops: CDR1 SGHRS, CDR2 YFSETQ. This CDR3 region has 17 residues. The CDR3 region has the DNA TGCGCCAGCAGCTTGGAAGTGGGGATCTTTAGCACAGATACGCAGTATTTT. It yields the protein CASSLEVGIFSTDTQYF.

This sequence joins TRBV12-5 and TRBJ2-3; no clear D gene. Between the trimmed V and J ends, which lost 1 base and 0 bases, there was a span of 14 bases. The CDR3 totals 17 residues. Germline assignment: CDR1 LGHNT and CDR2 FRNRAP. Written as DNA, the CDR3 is TGTGCTAGTGGTTTGGCCCAAACATCGGAAAGCACAGATACGCAGTATTTT. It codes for CASGLAQTSESTDTQYF.

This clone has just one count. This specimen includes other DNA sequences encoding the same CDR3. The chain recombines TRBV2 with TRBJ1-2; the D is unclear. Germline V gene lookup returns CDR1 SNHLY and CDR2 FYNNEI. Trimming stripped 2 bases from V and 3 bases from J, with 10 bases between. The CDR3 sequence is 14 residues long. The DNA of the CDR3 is TGTGCCAGCAGTGAAAGTGGTGGGGACTATGGCTACACCTTC. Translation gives CASSESGGDYGYTF.